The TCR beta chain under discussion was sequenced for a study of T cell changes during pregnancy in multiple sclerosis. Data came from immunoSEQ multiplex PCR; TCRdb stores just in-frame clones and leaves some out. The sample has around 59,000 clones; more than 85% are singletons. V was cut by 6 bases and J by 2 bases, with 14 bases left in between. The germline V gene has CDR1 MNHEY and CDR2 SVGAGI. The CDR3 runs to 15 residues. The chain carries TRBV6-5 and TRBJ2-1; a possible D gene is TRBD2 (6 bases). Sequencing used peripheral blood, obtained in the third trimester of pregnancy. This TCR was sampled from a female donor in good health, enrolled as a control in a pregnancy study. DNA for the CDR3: TGTGCCAGCAGCCGGGGTAGCGGCACCTACAATGAGCAGTTCTTC. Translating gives CASSRGSGTYNEQFF.